This T cell receptor beta chain is from a study of cytomegalovirus exposure and HLA in healthy donors. Details on this clone: Its antigen is still unknown.

PCR was performed using 60 Vbeta and 13 Jbeta primers. TCRdb's copy holds only in-frame clones and misses some; the assay was immunoSEQ multiplex PCR. In the table there are 130,000 to 150,000 clones, roughly 73% of which are singletons. Notes on the study in general: In most subjects, TCR beta sequences reportedly gave accurate predictions of HLA-A and HLA-B alleles. Confirmation was obtained in vitro that a few CMV-associated chains are specific for CMV antigens. TCR beta chains numbering some 160 were designated cytomegalovirus-associated. Rare TCR sequences dominated, though some public TCRs recurred in many donors.

The CDR3 loop spans 15 amino acids. Looked up from germline, CDR1 is MNHEY and CDR2 is SMNVEV (reference sequence). V shed 8 bases and J 6 bases; nucleotides not matched to a gene: 8. The sequence came from a human donor in good health. V usage is TRBV27 and J usage is TRBJ2-3, with TRBD2 identical over 13 bases. Sequencing used PBMCs. The CDR3 loop is CASQRLAGGPDTQYF. In nucleotides, the CDR3 is TGTGCCAGCCAAAGACTAGCGGGGGGCCCCGATACGCAGTATTTT.